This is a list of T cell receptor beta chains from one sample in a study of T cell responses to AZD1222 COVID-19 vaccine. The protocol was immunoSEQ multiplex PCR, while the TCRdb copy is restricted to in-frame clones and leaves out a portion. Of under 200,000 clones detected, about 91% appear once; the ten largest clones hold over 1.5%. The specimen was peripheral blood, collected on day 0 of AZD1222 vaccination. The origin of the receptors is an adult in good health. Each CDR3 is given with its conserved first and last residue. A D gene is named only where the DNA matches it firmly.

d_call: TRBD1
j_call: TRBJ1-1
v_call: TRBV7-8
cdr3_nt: TGTGCCAGCAGCTCGCTCTATTGGACAGGGACAACTCGAAACACTGAAGCTTTCTTT
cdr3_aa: CASSSLYWTGTTRNTEAFF

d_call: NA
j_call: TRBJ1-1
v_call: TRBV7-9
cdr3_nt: TGTGCCAGCAGCTTACAGAGGGACACTGAAGCTTTCTTT
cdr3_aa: CASSLQRDTEAFF

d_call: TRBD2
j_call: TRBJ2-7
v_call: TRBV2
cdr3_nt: TGTGCCAGCAGTGATGAGCTAGCGGACTCCTACGAGCAGTACTTC
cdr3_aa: CASSDELADSYEQYF

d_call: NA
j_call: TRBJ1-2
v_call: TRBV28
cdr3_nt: TGTGCCAGTCACAGGGTTGGTAACTATGGCTACACCTTC
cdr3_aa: CASHRVGNYGYTF

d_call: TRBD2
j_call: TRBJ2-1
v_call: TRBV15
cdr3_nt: TGTGCCACCAGCAGAGTCGGGACTAGCGACAATGAGCAGTTCTTC
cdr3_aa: CATSRVGTSDNEQFF

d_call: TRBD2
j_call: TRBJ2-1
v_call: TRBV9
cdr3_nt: TGTGCCAGCAGCCGTGGGACTAGGTCCAATGAGCAGTTCTTC
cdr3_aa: CASSRGTRSNEQFF

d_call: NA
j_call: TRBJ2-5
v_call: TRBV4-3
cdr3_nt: TGCGCCAGCAGCCAAGCAGGGCGGCAAGAGACCCAGTACTTC
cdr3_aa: CASSQAGRQETQYF

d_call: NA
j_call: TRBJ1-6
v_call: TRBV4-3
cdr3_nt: TGCGCCAGCAGCCAAGAAGCCCACGACGGACGTAGCTCCTATAATTCACCCCTCCACTTT
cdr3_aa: CASSQEAHDGRSSYNSPLHF

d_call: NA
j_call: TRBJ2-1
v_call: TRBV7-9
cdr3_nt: TGTGCCAGCAGCTCCGTAGGGAGTGAGCAGTTCTTC
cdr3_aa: CASSSVGSEQFF

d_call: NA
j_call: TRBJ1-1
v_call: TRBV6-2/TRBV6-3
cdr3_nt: TGTGCCAGCAGTTCTCTACAGGGAAACACTGAAGCTTTCTTT
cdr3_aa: CASSSLQGNTEAFF

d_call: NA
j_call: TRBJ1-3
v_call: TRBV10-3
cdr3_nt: TGTGCCATCAGCCAGGGACTGGACTCTGGAAACACCATATATTTT
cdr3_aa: CAISQGLDSGNTIYF

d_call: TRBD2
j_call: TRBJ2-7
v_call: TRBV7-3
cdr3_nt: TGTGCCAGCAGCCTAGCGGGAGCAGCCTACGAGCAGTACTTC
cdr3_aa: CASSLAGAAYEQYF

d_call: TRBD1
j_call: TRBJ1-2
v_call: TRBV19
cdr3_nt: TGTGCCGGAGCAGGGGGCGGGCAGGATGGCTACACCTTC
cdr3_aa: CAGAGGGQDGYTF

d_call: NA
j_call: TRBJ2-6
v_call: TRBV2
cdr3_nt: TGTGCCAGCATACTCGACAGGAACTCTGGGGCCAACGTCCTGACTTTC
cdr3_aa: CASILDRNSGANVLTF

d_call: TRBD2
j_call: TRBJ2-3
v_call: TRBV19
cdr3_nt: TGTGCCAGCTCCCCGGAGATCCTAGCGGGAACGGATACGCAGTATTTT
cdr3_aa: CASSPEILAGTDTQYF

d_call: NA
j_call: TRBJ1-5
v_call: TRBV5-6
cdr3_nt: TGTGCCAGCAGTCCAAGTCCGGGGGGAGGGCAGCCCCAGCATTTT
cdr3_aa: CASSPSPGGGQPQHF

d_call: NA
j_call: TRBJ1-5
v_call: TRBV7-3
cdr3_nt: TGTGCCAGCAGCCCCCAAGGCGGTCAGCCCCAGCATTTT
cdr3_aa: CASSPQGGQPQHF

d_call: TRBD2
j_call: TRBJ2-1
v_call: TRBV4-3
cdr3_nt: TGCGCCAGCAGCCAAGATCCCAGCGGGGGGGGCCACAATGAGCAGTTCTTC
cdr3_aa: CASSQDPSGGGHNEQFF

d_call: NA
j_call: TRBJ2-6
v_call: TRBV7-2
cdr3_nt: TGTGCCAGCAGCTTCGACAGGGCCAACGTCCTGACTTTC
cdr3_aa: CASSFDRANVLTF

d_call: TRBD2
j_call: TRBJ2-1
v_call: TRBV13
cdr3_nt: TGTGCCAGCAGCATACTAGCGGGAGGCCAAAGCTCCTACAATGAGCAGTTCTTC
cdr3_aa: CASSILAGGQSSYNEQFF

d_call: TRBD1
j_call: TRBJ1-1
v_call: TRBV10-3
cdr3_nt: TGTGCCACCCGGGACAGTGAGAACACTGAAGCTTTCTTT
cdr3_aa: CATRDSENTEAFF

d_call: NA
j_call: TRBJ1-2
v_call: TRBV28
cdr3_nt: TGTGCCAGCAGTTCAACGTGGAGGGCGGGTGGCTACACCTTC
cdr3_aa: CASSSTWRAGGYTF

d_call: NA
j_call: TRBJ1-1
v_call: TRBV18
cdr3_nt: TGTGCCAGCTCACCACAACAAGTTGAAGCTTTCTTT
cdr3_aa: CASSPQQVEAFF

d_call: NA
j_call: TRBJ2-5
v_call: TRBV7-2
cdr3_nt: TGTGCCAGCAGCCTCTGGTCAGGGGAGACCCAGTACTTC
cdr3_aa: CASSLWSGETQYF

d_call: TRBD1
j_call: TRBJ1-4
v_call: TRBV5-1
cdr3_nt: TGCGCCAGCAGCCTAGGGGACGGGACAGGGTATGAAAAACTGTTTTTT
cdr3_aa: CASSLGDGTGYEKLFF